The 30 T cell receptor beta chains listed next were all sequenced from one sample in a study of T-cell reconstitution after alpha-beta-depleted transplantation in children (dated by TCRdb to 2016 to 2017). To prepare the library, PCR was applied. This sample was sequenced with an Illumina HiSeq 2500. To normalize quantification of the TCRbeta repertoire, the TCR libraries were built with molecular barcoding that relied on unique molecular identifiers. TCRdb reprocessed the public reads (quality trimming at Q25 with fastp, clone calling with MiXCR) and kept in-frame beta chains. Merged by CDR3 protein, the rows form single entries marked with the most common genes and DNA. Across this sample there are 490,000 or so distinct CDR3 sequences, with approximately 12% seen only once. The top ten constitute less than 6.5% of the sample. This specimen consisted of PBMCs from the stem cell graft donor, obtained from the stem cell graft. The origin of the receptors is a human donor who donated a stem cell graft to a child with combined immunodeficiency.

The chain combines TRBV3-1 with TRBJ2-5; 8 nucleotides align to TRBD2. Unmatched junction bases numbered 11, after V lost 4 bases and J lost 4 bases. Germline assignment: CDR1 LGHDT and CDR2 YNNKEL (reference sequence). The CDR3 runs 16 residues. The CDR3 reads CASSPIVGAGGETQYF. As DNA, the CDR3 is TGTGCCAGCAGCCCAATCGTTGGGGCGGGAGGAGAGACCCAGTACTTC.

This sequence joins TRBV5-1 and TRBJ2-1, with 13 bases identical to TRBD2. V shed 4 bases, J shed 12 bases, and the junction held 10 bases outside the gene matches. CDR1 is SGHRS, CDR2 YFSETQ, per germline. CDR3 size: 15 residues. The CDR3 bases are TGCGCCAGCAGCATCACTAGCGGGGGGGCCGTGGGGCAGTTCTTC. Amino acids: CASSITSGGAVGQFF.

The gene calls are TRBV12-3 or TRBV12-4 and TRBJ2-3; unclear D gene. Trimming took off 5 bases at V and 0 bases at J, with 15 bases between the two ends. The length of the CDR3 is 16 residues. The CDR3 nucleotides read TGTGCCAGCAGTAGGACCGACCAGCCCAGCACAGATACGCAGTATTTT. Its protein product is CASSRTDQPSTDTQYF.

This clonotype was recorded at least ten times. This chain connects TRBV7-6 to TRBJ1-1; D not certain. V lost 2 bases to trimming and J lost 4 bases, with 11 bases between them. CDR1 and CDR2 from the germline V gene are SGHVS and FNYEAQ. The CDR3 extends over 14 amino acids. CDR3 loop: CASSLYSSGTEAFF. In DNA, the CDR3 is TGTGCCAGCAGCTTATATTCGTCCGGCACTGAAGCTTTCTTT.

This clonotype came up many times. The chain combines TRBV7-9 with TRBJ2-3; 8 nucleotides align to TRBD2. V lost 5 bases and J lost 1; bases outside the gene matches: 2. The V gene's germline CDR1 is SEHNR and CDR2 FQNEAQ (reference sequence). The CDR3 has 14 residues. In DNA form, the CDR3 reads TGTGCCAGCAGCGTTAGCGGGGGCACAGATACGCAGTATTTT. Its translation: CASSVSGGTDTQYF.

The CDR3 protein is CAISVAGRNEQFF. In DNA form, the CDR3 reads TGTGCCATCAGTGTGGCGGGGAGGAATGAGCAGTTCTTC. J is TRBJ2-1 and V is TRBV10-3, with D possibly matching TRBD2 (6 bases). V was clipped by 4 bases and J by 7 bases, with 11 bases between them. The CDR3 is 13 residues long. Germline V gene lookup returns CDR1 ENHRY and CDR2 SYGVKD.

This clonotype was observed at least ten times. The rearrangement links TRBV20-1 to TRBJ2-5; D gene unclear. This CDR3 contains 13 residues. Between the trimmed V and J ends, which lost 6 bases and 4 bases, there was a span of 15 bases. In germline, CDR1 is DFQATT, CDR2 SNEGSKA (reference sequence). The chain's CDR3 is CSAQLRQSETQYF. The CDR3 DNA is TGCAGTGCCCAACTCCGGCAGTCAGAGACCCAGTACTTC.

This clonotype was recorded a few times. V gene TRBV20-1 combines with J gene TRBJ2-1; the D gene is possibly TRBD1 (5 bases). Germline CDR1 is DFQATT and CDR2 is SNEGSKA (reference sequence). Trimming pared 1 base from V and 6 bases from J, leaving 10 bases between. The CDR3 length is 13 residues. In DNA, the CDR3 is TGCAGTGCTAGAGGGACACTGGGCAATGAGCAGTTCTTC. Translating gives CSARGTLGNEQFF.

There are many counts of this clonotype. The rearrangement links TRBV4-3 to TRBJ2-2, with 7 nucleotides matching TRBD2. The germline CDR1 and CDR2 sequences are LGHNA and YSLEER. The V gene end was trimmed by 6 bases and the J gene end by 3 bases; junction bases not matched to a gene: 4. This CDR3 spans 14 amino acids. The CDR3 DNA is TGCGCCAGCAGTCTAGCGGAGTACACCGGGGAGCTGTTTTTT. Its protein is CASSLAEYTGELFF.

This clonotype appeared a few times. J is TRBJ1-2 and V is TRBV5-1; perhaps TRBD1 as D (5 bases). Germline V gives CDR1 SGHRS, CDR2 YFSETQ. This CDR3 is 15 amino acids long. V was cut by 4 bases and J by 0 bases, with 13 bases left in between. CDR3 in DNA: TGCGCCAGCAGCCCGGGACGGATAACTAACTATGGCTACACCTTC. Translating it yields CASSPGRITNYGYTF.

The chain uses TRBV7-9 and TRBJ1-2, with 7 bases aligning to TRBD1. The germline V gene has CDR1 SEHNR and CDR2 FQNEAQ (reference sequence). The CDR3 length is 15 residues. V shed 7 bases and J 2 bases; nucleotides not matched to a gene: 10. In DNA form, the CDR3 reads TGTGCCAGCATCGGACCGGGACAGCTCAACTATGGCTACACCTTC. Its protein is CASIGPGQLNYGYTF.

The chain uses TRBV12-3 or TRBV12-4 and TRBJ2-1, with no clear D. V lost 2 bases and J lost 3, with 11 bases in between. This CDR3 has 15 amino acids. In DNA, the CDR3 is TGTGCCAGCAGTTTATTCGGGTCCCACTACAATGAGCAGTTCTTC. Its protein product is CASSLFGSHYNEQFF.

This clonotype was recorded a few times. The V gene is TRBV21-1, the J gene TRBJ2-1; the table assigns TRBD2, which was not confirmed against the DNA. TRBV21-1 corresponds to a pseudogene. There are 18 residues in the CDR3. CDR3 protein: CASSLCRLAGPSYNEQFF. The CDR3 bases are TGTGCCAGCAGCCTATGTCGACTAGCGGGGCCCTCCTACAATGAGCAGTTCTTC.

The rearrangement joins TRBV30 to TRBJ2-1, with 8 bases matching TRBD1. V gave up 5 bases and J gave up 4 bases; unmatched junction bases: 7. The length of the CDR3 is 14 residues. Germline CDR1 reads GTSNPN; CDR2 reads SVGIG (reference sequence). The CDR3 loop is CAWQTGTGYNEQFF. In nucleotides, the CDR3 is TGTGCCTGGCAAACGGGGACAGGATACAATGAGCAGTTCTTC.

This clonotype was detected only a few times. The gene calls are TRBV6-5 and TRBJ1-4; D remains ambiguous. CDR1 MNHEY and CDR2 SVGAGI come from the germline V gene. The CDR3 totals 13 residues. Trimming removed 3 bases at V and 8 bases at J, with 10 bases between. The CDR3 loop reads CASSYRLEEKLFF. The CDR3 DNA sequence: TGTGCCAGCAGTTATCGTCTCGAAGAAAAACTGTTTTTT.

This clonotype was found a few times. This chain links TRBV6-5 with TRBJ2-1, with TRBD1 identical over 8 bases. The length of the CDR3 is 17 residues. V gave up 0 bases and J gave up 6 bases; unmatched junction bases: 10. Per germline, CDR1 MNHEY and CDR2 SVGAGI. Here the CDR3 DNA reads TGTGCCAGCAGTTACTCGCCGGACAGGGAAAGGGGCAATGAGCAGTTCTTC. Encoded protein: CASSYSPDRERGNEQFF.

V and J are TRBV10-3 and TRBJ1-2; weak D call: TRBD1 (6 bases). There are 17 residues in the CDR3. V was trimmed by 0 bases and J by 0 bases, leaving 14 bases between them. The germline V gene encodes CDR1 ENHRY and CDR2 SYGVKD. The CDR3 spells CAISESKGQSSNYGYTF. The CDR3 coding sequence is TGTGCCATCAGTGAGTCGAAAGGACAGTCGTCTAACTATGGCTACACCTTC.

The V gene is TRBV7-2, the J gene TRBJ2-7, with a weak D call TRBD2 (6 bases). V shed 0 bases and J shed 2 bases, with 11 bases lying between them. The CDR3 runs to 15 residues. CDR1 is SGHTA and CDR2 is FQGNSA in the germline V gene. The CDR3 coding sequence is TGTGCCAGCAGCTTAGCGGGCGGGGTTCCCTACGAGCAGTACTTC. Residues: CASSLAGGVPYEQYF.

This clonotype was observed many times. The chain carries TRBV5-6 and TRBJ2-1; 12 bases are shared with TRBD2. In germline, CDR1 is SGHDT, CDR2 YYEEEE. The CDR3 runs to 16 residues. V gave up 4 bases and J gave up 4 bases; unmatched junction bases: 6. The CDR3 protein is CASSDLLAGGYNEQFF. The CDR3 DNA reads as TGTGCCAGCAGCGACCTCCTAGCGGGGGGGTACAATGAGCAGTTCTTC. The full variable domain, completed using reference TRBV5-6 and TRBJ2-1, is DAGVTQSPTHLIKTRGQQVTLRCSPKSGHDTVSWYQQALGQGPQFIFQYYEEEERQRGNFPDRFSGHQFPNYSSELNVNALLLGDSALYLCASSDLLAGGYNEQFFGPGTRLTVL.

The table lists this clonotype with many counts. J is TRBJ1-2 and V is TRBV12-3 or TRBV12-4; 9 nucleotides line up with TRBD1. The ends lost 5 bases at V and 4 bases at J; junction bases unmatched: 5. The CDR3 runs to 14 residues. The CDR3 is CASSRDRVAYGYTF. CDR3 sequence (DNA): TGTGCCAGCAGTCGGGACAGGGTGGCCTATGGCTACACCTTC.

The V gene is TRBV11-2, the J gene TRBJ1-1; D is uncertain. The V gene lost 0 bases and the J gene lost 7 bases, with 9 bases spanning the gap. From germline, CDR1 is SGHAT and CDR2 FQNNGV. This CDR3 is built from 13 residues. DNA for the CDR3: TGTGCCAGCAGCTTAGATCGAGAATTTGAAGCTTTCTTT. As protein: CASSLDREFEAFF.

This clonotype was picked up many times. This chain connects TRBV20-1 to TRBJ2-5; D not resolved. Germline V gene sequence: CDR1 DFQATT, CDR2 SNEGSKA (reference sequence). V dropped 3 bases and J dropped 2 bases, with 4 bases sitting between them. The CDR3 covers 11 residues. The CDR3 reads CSASEQETQYF. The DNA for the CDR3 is TGCAGTGCTAGTGAGCAAGAGACCCAGTACTTC.

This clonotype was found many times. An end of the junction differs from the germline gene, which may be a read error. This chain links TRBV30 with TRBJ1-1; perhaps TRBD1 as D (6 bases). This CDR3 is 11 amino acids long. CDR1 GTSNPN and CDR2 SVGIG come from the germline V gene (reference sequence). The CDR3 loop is CAWSVGTGRSF. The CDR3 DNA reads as TGTGCCTGGAGTGTAGGAACAGGGAGGTCCTTT.

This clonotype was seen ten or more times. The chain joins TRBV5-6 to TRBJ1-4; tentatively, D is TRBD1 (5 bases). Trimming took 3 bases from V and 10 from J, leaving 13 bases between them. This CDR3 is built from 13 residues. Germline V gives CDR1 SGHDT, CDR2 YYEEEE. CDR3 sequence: CASSWGTGGKLFF. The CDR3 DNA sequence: TGTGCCAGCAGCTGGGGGACGGGAGGAAAACTGTTTTTT.

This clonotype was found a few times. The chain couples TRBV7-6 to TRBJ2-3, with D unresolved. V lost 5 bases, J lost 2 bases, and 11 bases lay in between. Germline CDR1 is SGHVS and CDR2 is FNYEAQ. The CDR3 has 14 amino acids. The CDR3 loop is CASSKRVFTDTQYF. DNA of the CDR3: TGTGCCAGCAGCAAAAGGGTCTTCACAGATACGCAGTATTTT.

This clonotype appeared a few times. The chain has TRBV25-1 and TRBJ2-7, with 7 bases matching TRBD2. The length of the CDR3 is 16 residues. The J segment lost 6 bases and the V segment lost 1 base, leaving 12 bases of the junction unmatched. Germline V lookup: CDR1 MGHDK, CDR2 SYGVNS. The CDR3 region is CASSEWLTGGGVEQYF. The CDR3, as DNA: TGTGCCAGCAGTGAATGGCTAACGGGAGGTGGGGTCGAGCAGTACTTC.

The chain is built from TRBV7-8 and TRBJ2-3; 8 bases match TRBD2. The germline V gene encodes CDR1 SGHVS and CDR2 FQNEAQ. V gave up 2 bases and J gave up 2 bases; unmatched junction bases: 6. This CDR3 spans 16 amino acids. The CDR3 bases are TGTGCCAGCAGCTTATACGGGGGGGGATACACAGATACGCAGTATTTT. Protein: CASSLYGGGYTDTQYF.

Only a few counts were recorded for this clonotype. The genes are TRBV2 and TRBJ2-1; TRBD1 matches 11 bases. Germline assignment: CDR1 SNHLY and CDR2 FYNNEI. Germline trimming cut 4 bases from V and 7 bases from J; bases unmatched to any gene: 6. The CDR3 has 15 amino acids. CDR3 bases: TGTGCCAGCAGTGCCAGGGACAGGGGGTGGAATGAGCAGTTCTTC. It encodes CASSARDRGWNEQFF.

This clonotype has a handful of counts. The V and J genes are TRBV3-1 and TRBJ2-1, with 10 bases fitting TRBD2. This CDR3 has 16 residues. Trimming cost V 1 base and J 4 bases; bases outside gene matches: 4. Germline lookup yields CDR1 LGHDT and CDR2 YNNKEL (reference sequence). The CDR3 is CASSQVSGGAYNEQFF. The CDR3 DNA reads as TGTGCCAGCAGCCAAGTGAGCGGGGGGGCTTACAATGAGCAGTTCTTC.

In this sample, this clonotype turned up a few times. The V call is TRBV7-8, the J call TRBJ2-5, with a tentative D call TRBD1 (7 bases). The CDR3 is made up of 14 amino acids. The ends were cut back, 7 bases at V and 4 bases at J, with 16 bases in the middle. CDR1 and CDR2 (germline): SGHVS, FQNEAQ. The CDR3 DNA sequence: TGTGCCAGCAAGTCTCCCCAGGGGGGAGAGACCCAGTACTTC. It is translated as CASKSPQGGETQYF.